This TCR beta chain comes out of a study of response to subunit inactivated influenza vaccine. TCRdb fed the RT-PCR reads into MiXCR, producing one record per CDR3 protein. The sample lists around 760,000 distinct CDR3 sequences, about 15% seen once, with 6% to 7% in the top ten. The study's findings and limits: After each seasonal influenza vaccination, few new T cells are recruited, the authors suggested.

This CDR3 spans 15 amino acids. Germline V gene data show CDR1 as SEHNR and CDR2 as FQNEAQ (reference sequence). V trimming: 5 bases; J trimming: 2 bases; junction bases outside the gene matches: 7. A word on this clonotype: Its antigen is unidentified.

This chain uses TRBV7-9 with TRBJ2-7; 9 positions agree with TRBD1. The starting material was PBMCs from blood, obtained approximately 15 days before vaccination. This TCR was sampled from a man aged 45 to 65 who received an inactivated influenza vaccine. DNA of the CDR3: TGTGCCAGCAGCCCGGGGACAGGGACACCCTACGAGCAGTACTTC. It encodes CASSPGTGTPYEQYF.